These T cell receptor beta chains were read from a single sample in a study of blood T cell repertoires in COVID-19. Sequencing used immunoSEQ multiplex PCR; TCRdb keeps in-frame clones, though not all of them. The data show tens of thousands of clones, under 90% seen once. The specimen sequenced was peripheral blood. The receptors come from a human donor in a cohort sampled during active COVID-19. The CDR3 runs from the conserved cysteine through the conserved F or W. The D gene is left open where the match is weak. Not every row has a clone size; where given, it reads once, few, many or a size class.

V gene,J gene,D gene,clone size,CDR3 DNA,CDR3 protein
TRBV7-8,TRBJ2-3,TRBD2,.,TGTGCCAGCAGCCCGGGACTAGTGCTCACAGATACGCAGTATTTT,CASSPGLVLTDTQYF
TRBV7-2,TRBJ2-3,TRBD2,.,TGTGCCAGCAGCCCCGGGCTAGCGGGAGCAGATACGCAGTATTTT,CASSPGLAGADTQYF
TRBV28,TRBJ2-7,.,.,TGTGCCAGCATGGGCGGGGATGCCTACGAGCAGTACTTC,CASMGGDAYEQYF
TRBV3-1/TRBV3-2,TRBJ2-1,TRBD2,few,TGTGCCAGCAGCCTTTCCGGGGGGGACGATGAGCAGTTCTTC,CASSLSGGDDEQFF
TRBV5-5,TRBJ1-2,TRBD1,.,TGTGCCAGCAGCTTAGGGGTGGGACAGGGGGTCGGCTACACCTTC,CASSLGVGQGVGYTF
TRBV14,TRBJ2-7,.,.,TGTGCCAGCAGCCTCACAGGGTCCTACGAGCAGTACTTC,CASSLTGSYEQYF
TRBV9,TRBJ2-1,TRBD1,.,TGTGCCAGCAGCGTCACAGGGGACAATGAGCAGTTCTTC,CASSVTGDNEQFF
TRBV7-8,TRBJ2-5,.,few,TGTGCCAGCAGCTACTCAGGGGCCCCGCAAGAGACCCAGTACTTC,CASSYSGAPQETQYF
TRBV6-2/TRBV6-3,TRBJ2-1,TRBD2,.,TGTGCCAGCAGTTCCGGACTAGCGGGTTCCTACAATGAGCAGTTCTTC,CASSSGLAGSYNEQFF
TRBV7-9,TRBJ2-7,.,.,TGTGCCAGCAGCTTACAGACTTACGAGCAGTACTTC,CASSLQTYEQYF
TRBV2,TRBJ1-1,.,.,TGTGCCAGCAGTGAAAAAGGGGGAGACACTGAAGCTTTCTTT,CASSEKGGDTEAFF
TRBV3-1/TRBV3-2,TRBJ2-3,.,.,TGTGCCAGCAGACCGGGGTGGGGGGTCCAGGGCACAGATACGCAGTATTTT,CASRPGWGVQGTDTQYF
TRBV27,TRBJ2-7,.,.,TGTGCCAGCAGTTCAGGGGGAGGCTCCTACGAGCAGTACTTC,CASSSGGGSYEQYF
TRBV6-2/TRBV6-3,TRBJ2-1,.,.,TGTGCCAGCAGTTACTCAAGTCCGGCCACGGGAGTATTAGAGCAGTTCTTC,CASSYSSPATGVLEQFF
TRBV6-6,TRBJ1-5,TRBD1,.,TGTGCCAGCAGTGTACGAACAGGGGCCATGGGTCAGCCCCAGCATTTT,CASSVRTGAMGQPQHF
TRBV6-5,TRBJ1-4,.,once,TGTGCCAGCCGGGGTGGAGAAAAACTGTTTTTT,CASRGGEKLFF
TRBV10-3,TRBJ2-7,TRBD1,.,TGTGCCATCAGTGACCCCGGGACAGGGGCCCACGAGCAGTACTTC,CAISDPGTGAHEQYF
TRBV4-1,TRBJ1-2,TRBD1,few,TGCGCCAGCAGCCGGGAAAGGGGGGACAGCGGCTACACCTTC,CASSRERGDSGYTF
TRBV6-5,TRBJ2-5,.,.,TGTGCCAGCAGTTACTCGGAGGGAAAAGAGACCCAGTACTTC,CASSYSEGKETQYF
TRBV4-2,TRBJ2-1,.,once,TGTGCCAGCAGCCAAGATGGCCCAACTAGGAACCATCAGTTCTTC,CASSQDGPTRNHQFF
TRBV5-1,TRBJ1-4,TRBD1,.,TGCGCCAGCAGCGTGAGCAGGGGGCGAGGAGAAAAACTGTTTTTT,CASSVSRGRGEKLFF
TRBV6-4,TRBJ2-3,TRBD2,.,TGTGCCAGCAGCCGGGACTATCTCACAGATACGCAGTATTTT,CASSRDYLTDTQYF
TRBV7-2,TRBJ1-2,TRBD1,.,TGTGCCAGCAGCTTAGGACAGGGGGTCGGAGGCTACACCTTC,CASSLGQGVGGYTF
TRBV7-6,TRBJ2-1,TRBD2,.,TGTGCCAGCAGCCCGGCTAGCGGTTCTTCCTACAATGAGCAGTTCTTC,CASSPASGSSYNEQFF
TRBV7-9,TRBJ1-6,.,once,TGTGCCAGCAGCGCTGAGAACCACGGTAATTCACCCCTCCACTTT,CASSAENHGNSPLHF
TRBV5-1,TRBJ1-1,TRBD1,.,TGCGCCAGCAGCAAGCCAGGGGGCTTGAGGACTGAAGCTTTCTTT,CASSKPGGLRTEAFF